Below are 29 T cell receptor beta chains sequenced from a single sample in a study of shared clonotypes between healthy human individuals. Positively selected for CCR7, the CD45RO-negative cells used as naive CD8 cells excluded terminally differentiated effector memory CD45RA+ cells. This table comes from immunoSEQ multiplex PCR, and its TCRdb copy is limited to in-frame clones, with some not included. The data hold millions of clones, with about 95% observed a single time. Sample: naive CD8+ T cells sorted from blood. These TCRs come from a man aged 18 to 30 in good health.

The gene calls are TRBV5-6 and TRBJ2-5, with D maybe TRBD2 (6 bases). Deletions cut 5 bases from V and 5 bases from J, with 22 bases between. Germline CDR1 reads SGHDT; CDR2 reads YYEEEE. The CDR3 has 16 residues. Here the CDR3 reads CASSLLESGGIETQYF. CDR3 bases: TGTGCCAGCAGTTTGTTGGAAAGCGGAGGGATTGAGACCCAGTACTTC.

The chain carries TRBV5-1 and TRBJ2-7; tentative D call: TRBD2 (5 bases). V was clipped by 0 bases and J by 2 bases, with 21 bases between them. The CDR3 runs to 18 residues. Per germline, CDR1 SGHRS and CDR2 YFSETQ. The CDR3 reads CASSLAPSTGLEAYEQYF. CDR3 DNA: TGCGCCAGCAGCTTGGCCCCCTCTACGGGGTTAGAAGCCTACGAGCAGTACTTC.

Here the CDR3 DNA reads TGTGCCAGCAGCCTGGAGGGGGCGCTCAATGAGCAGTTCTTC. Amino acid sequence: CASSLEGALNEQFF. The rearrangement uses TRBV7-9 and TRBJ2-1; tentative D call: TRBD1 (7 bases). V lost 5 bases, J lost 6 bases, and 14 bases lay in between. The length of the CDR3 is 14 residues. Germline V gene sequence: CDR1 SEHNR, CDR2 FQNEAQ (reference sequence).

The V call is TRBV9, the J call TRBJ1-5, with D possibly TRBD1 on 5 matching bases. This CDR3 is built from 14 residues. Per the germline V gene, CDR1 is SGDLS and CDR2 is YYNGEE. Trimming left V 5 bases short and J 2 bases short, with 11 bases between. CDR3 in DNA: TGTGCCAGCAGTGAGGGACCAGGCAATCAGCCCCAGCATTTT. Protein product: CASSEGPGNQPQHF. The entire variable domain, with the rest obtained from reference TRBV9 and TRBJ1-5, is as follows: DSGVTQTPKHLITATGQRVTLRCSPRSGDLSVYWYQQSLDQGLQFLIQYYNGEERAKGNILERFSAQQFPDLHSELNLSSLELGDSALYFCASSEGPGNQPQHFGDGTRLSIL.

Points on this clone: Compared with germline, one end of the junction differs, possibly owing to a read error. The chain has TRBV4-3 and TRBJ2-5, with TRBD2 matching 10 bases. CDR1 is LGHNA, CDR2 YSLEER, per germline. This CDR3 is 19 amino acids long. The CDR3 nucleotides read TGCGCCAGCAGCCAAGAACTATCTTCCGGACTAGCGGACCAAGAAACCCAGTACTTC. This translates into CASSQELSSGLADQETQYF.

The V and J genes are TRBV4-3 and TRBJ1-1; TRBD1 matches at 11 bases. V lost 1 base and J lost 5; bases outside the gene matches: 3. The CDR3 extends over 15 amino acids. Per the germline V gene, CDR1 is LGHNA and CDR2 is YSLEER. Here the CDR3 reads CASSQGGTGGTEAFF. Written as DNA, the CDR3 is TGCGCCAGCAGCCAAGGAGGGACAGGGGGAACTGAAGCTTTCTTT.

This clone has a single count. V usage is TRBV5-5 and J usage is TRBJ2-7; D perhaps matches TRBD2 (5 bases). Trimming pared 1 base from V and 9 bases from J, leaving 17 bases between. CDR1 is SGHKS, CDR2 YYEKEE, per germline (reference sequence). This CDR3 has 14 amino acids. The CDR3 region has the DNA TGTGCCAGCAGCTTGTTGCCGGCGTCGGAGGTGCAGTACTTC. Residues: CASSLLPASEVQYF.

This chain connects TRBV7-9 to TRBJ2-4; D is ambiguous. The CDR3 is made up of 16 amino acids. Germline V gives CDR1 SEHNR, CDR2 FQNEAQ (reference sequence). With 7 bases removed from V and 0 bases from J, the gap between germline ends came to 16 bases. The CDR3: CASTPVWAGAKNIQYF. In DNA form, the CDR3 reads TGTGCCAGCACCCCCGTCTGGGCTGGAGCCAAAAACATTCAGTACTTC.

The gene calls are TRBV30 and TRBJ2-7, with a tentative D call TRBD1 (6 bases). The CDR3 runs to 13 residues. V was clipped by 5 bases and J by 2 bases, with 13 bases between them. Germline V gene lookup returns CDR1 GTSNPN and CDR2 SVGIG (reference sequence). This chain's CDR3 is CAWGTGYPYEQYF. In nucleotides, the CDR3 is TGTGCCTGGGGAACAGGGTATCCCTACGAGCAGTACTTC.

The V and J genes are TRBV14 and TRBJ2-2, with D perhaps matching TRBD2 (6 bases). CDR1 and CDR2 (germline): SGHDN, FVKESK. Trimming pared 3 bases from V and 2 bases from J, leaving 13 bases between. This CDR3 region has 16 residues. The CDR3 DNA is TGTGCCAGCAGCCACTTACCGGGACTTAACACCGGGGAGCTGTTTTTT. Its protein is CASSHLPGLNTGELFF.

The genes are TRBV14 and TRBJ2-7; maybe TRBD2 (5 bases). Germline V lookup: CDR1 SGHDN, CDR2 FVKESK. This CDR3 comprises 14 residues. Trimming shortened V by 4 bases and J by 7 bases, and 17 bases separated the two germline ends. The CDR3, as DNA: TGTGCCAGCAGCCTCCCCAGGCTAGCTGATGAGCAGTACTTC. This codes for CASSLPRLADEQYF.

The rearrangement joins TRBV2 to TRBJ1-4, with 10 bases matching TRBD1. The CDR3 consists of 16 residues. CDR1 and CDR2 from the germline V gene are SNHLY and FYNNEI. After removal of 6 bases from V and 5 bases from J, the junction contained 9 bases not matched to a gene. This CDR3 reads CASRQDGGQGNEKLFF. The CDR3 DNA reads as TGTGCCAGCAGGCAAGACGGGGGACAGGGGAATGAAAAACTGTTTTTT.

V and J are TRBV10-1 and TRBJ2-3, with D unclear. CDR1 and CDR2 (germline): WNHNN, SYGVQD (reference sequence). V lost 6 bases and J lost 5, with 12 bases in between. The CDR3 covers 13 residues. This CDR3 is CASSPHPGDTQYF. The CDR3 DNA reads as TGCGCCAGCAGCCCTCACCCTGGAGATACGCAGTATTTT.

A note on this clone: The sample holds other DNA sequences that translate to the same CDR3. The rearrangement uses TRBV27 and TRBJ2-7, with 7 bases aligning to TRBD2. The germline CDR1 and CDR2 sequences are MNHEY and SMNVEV (reference sequence). This CDR3 region has 14 residues. Losses at the gene ends were 5 bases for V and 2 bases for J; bases not matched to a gene: 6. The CDR3 region is CASSLGGDAYEQYF. CDR3 sequence (DNA): TGTGCCAGCAGTCTGGGAGGGGACGCCTACGAGCAGTACTTC.

In the case of this clone: The sample contains more than one DNA sequence encoding this CDR3. The chain uses TRBV7-9 and TRBJ2-5; no clear D gene. The V gene lost 1 base and the J gene lost 2 bases, with 8 bases spanning the gap. Germline V gene sequence: CDR1 SEHNR, CDR2 FQNEAQ (reference sequence). The CDR3 extends over 14 amino acids. The CDR3 spells CASSLVTLQETQYF. In DNA, the CDR3 is TGTGCCAGCAGCTTAGTGACATTGCAAGAGACCCAGTACTTC.

The chain recombines TRBV6-5 with TRBJ2-2; D is perhaps TRBD2 (5 bases). With 0 bases removed from V and 4 bases from J, the gap between germline ends came to 9 bases. Per germline, CDR1 MNHEY and CDR2 SVGAGI. This CDR3 is built from 15 residues. This CDR3 reads CASSYSGLPTGELFF. Here the CDR3 DNA reads TGTGCCAGCAGTTACTCAGGACTCCCCACCGGGGAGCTGTTTTTT.

V usage is TRBV9 and J usage is TRBJ1-2, with 8 bases identical to TRBD1. Per germline, CDR1 SGDLS and CDR2 YYNGEE. After removal of 3 bases from V and 4 bases from J, the junction contained 8 bases not matched to a gene. CDR3 size: 15 residues. The CDR3 sequence is CASSATTGALYGYTF. The CDR3 DNA reads as TGTGCCAGCAGCGCGACGACAGGGGCCCTCTATGGCTACACCTTC.

The V call is TRBV29-1, the J call TRBJ2-3; D not resolved. The ends were cut back, 4 bases at V and 3 bases at J, with 20 bases in the middle. Germline assignment: CDR1 SQVTM and CDR2 ANQGSEA. CDR3 length: 16 residues. The CDR3 DNA reads TGCAGCGTTGTTTTCGTAAGAGGCAGAGAGACAGATACGCAGTATTTT. Residues: CSVVFVRGRETDTQYF.

The chain has TRBV5-1 and TRBJ2-7; TRBD1 aligns across 7 bases. Germline CDR1 SGHRS, CDR2 YFSETQ. This CDR3 contains 13 residues. Losses at the gene ends were 0 bases for V and 5 bases for J; bases not matched to a gene: 2. The CDR3 nucleotides read TGCGCCAGCAGCTTGGACAGGGGCCACGAGCAGTACTTC. As protein: CASSLDRGHEQYF.

This chain links TRBV7-9 with TRBJ2-1, with 10 bases aligning to TRBD1. CDR1 and CDR2 from the germline V gene are SEHNR and FQNEAQ (reference sequence). Trimming took 4 bases from V and 5 from J; bases not matched to a gene: 8. CDR3 length equals 16 residues. The CDR3 sequence: CASSSWGQGKDNEQFF. CDR3 DNA: TGTGCCAGCAGCTCTTGGGGACAGGGGAAAGACAATGAGCAGTTCTTC.

The V and J genes are TRBV9 and TRBJ2-7, with TRBD2 matching over 7 bases. The CDR3 is 15 residues long. From germline, CDR1 is SGDLS and CDR2 YYNGEE. V dropped 3 bases and J dropped 2; count of bases not matched to a gene: 8. DNA of the CDR3: TGTGCCAGCAGCGCTGGGGGGGACGGGACCTACGAGCAGTACTTC. This translates into CASSAGGDGTYEQYF.

The chain joins TRBV4-1 to TRBJ2-1; D is uncertain. The CDR3 sequence is 13 residues long. Between the trimmed V and J ends, which lost 4 bases and 7 bases, there was a span of 11 bases. CDR1 and CDR2 from the germline V gene are MGHRA and YSYEKL. CDR3 bases: TGCGCCAGCAGCCCATATCTTGGGAATGAGCAGTTCTTC. Translating gives CASSPYLGNEQFF.

The chain is built from TRBV4-2 and TRBJ2-1; 8 bases map to TRBD2. Germline V gives CDR1 LGHNA, CDR2 YNFKEQ. This CDR3 is 15 amino acids long. The J segment lost 5 bases and the V segment lost 1 base, leaving 4 bases of the junction unmatched. The CDR3 DNA reads TGTGCCAGCAGCCAAGTATTAGCGGGAAACAATGAGCAGTTCTTC. Translated: CASSQVLAGNNEQFF.

This sequence joins TRBV2 and TRBJ2-7, with D unresolved. The CDR3 covers 12 residues. The germline V gene has CDR1 SNHLY and CDR2 FYNNEI. V was trimmed by 3 bases and J by 4 bases, leaving 7 bases between them. The CDR3 DNA follows: TGTGCCAGCAGTGACGACGGATACGAGCAGTACTTC. Its protein product is CASSDDGYEQYF.

The chain is built from TRBV13 and TRBJ2-1, with TRBD2 identical over 11 bases. The CDR3 loop spans 16 amino acids. The ends lost 4 bases at V and 4 bases at J; junction bases unmatched: 6. Germline CDR1 reads PRHDT; CDR2 reads FYEKMQ (reference sequence). The CDR3 DNA sequence: TGTGCCAGCAGCTCCGGGACTAGCGGCGATTACAATGAGCAGTTCTTC. Translated, it gives CASSSGTSGDYNEQFF.

In this sample, this clone turned up a few times. The same CDR3 also results from other DNA sequences found in this sample. The chain carries TRBV30 and TRBJ2-1; D is perhaps TRBD1 (6 bases). The V end lost 0 bases, the J end lost 10 bases, and 10 bases lay between the germline ends. The CDR3 length is 12 residues. Germline lookup yields CDR1 GTSNPN and CDR2 SVGIG (reference sequence). This chain's CDR3 is CAWSVNRDEQFF. In DNA, the CDR3 is TGTGCCTGGAGTGTAAACAGGGACGAGCAGTTCTTC.

The rearrangement links TRBV28 to TRBJ2-7; perhaps TRBD1 as D (5 bases). V was trimmed by 5 bases and J by 5 bases, leaving 19 bases between them. The germline V gene encodes CDR1 MDHEN and CDR2 SYDVKM. This CDR3 contains 15 residues. The CDR3 DNA reads as TGTGCCAGCAGTGATCCCCAGGGTAAATCTGACGAGCAGTACTTC. It translates to CASSDPQGKSDEQYF.

This chain joins TRBV6-6 and TRBJ2-7; TRBD2 matches 7 bases. CDR1 MNHNY and CDR2 SVGAGI come from the germline V gene (reference sequence). This CDR3 has 13 residues. The trim removed 7 bases at V and 2 bases at J, leaving 5 bases unmatched. CDR3 bases: TGTGCCAGCACCGGGGGGATTCCCTACGAGCAGTACTTC. This gives the protein CASTGGIPYEQYF.

This chain links TRBV9 with TRBJ1-2; D is unresolved. The CDR3 consists of 12 residues. In germline, CDR1 is SGDLS, CDR2 YYNGEE. V dropped 3 bases and J dropped 8 bases, with 11 bases sitting between them. The CDR3 loop is CASSEYVGGYTF. DNA for the CDR3: TGTGCCAGCAGCGAGTATGTAGGGGGCTACACCTTC. The full variable domain, its missing parts supplied by reference TRBV9 and TRBJ1-2, is DSGVTQTPKHLITATGQRVTLRCSPRSGDLSVYWYQQSLDQGLQFLIQYYNGEERAKGNILERFSAQQFPDLHSELNLSSLELGDSALYFCASSEYVGGYTFGSGTRLTVV.